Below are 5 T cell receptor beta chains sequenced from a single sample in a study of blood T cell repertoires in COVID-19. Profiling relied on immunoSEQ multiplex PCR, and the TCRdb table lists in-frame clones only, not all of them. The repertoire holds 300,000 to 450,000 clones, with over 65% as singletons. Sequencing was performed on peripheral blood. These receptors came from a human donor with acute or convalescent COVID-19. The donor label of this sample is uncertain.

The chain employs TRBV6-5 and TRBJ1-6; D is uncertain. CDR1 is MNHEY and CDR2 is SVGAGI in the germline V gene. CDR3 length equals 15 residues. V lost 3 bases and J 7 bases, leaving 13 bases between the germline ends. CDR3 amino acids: CASSYRGPKNSPLHF. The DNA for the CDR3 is TGTGCCAGCAGTTATCGCGGCCCAAAAAATTCACCCCTCCACTTT.

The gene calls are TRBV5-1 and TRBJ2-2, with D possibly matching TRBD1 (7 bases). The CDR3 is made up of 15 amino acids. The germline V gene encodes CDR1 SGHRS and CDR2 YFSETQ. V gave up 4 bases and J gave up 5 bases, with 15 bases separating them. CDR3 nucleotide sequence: TGCGCCAGCAGCCTAGGGGGCGCGGGGACCGGGGAGCTGTTTTTT. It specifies CASSLGGAGTGELFF.

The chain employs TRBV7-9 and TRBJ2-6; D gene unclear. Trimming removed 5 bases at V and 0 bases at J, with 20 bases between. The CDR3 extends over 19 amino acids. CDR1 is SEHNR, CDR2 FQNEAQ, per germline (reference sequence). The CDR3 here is CASSHYSAVSGSGANVLTF. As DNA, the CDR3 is TGTGCCAGCAGCCACTACTCTGCGGTATCTGGCTCTGGGGCCAACGTCCTGACTTTC.

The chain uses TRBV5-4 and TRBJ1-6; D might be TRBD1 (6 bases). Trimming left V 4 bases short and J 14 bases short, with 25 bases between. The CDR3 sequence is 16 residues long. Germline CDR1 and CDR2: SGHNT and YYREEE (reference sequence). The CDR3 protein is CASSPVPGEGPAALHF. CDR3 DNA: TGTGCCAGCAGCCCAGTGCCAGGGGAGGGCCCGGCGGCCCTCCACTTT.

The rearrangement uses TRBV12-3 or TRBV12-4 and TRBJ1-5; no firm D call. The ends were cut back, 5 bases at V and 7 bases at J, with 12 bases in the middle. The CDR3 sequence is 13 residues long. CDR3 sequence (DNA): TGTGCCAGCAGTCCAACTTTCCACCAGCCCCAGCATTTT. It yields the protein CASSPTFHQPQHF.